The 19 T cell receptor beta chains in this list originate from one sample, sequenced in a study of blood T cells in healthy people across ages. A second PCR of 7 to 11 cycles used a sample-barcoded 5' primer and a J-beta primer mix. TCRdb analysed the 5' RACE reads with MiXCR anew, one entry per CDR3 protein. This sample yields about 720,000 distinct CDR3 sequences, of which 20% to 25% are seen a single time; under 4.5% belongs to the top ten. The same sample was also used in a study of T cells of mothers and their children.

The specimen was blood. These receptors were collected from a boy aged 5-17 years in good health.

The gene calls are TRBV10-3 and TRBJ2-1; TRBD2 agrees at 12 bases. Germline V CDR1 and CDR2: ENHRY, SYGVKD. The CDR3 runs 14 residues. V was clipped by 8 bases and J by 2 bases; unmatched bases: 1. CDR3 residues: CAIGLAGPYNEQFF. The CDR3 coding sequence is TGTGCCATCGGACTAGCGGGGCCCTACAATGAGCAGTTCTTC.

This chain connects TRBV20-1 to TRBJ2-1; the D gene is possibly TRBD2 (6 bases). The DNA end is more similar to TRBJ2-7, so the J call may be wrong. The CDR3 contains 13 residues. Per the germline V gene, CDR1 is DFQATT and CDR2 is SNEGSKA (reference sequence). The CDR3, as DNA: TGCAGTGCTCGATTCGGGGGAGCCTACGAGCAGTACTTC. It translates to CSARFGGAYEQYF.

This clonotype was seen only a few times. V gene TRBV14 combines with J gene TRBJ2-5; 11 bases line up with TRBD2. The length of the CDR3 is 16 residues. Looked up from germline, CDR1 is SGHDN and CDR2 is FVKESK. V was clipped by 2 bases and J by 0 bases; unmatched bases: 2. In DNA, the CDR3 is TGTGCCAGCAGCCAAACGACTAGCGGGGACCAAGAGACCCAGTACTTC. This sequence encodes CASSQTTSGDQETQYF.

This chain uses TRBV11-2 with TRBJ2-4; 10 bases are shared with TRBD1. The CDR3 runs to 16 residues. Germline lookup yields CDR1 SGHAT and CDR2 FQNNGV. V lost 2 bases to trimming and J lost 9 bases; unmatched junction nucleotides: 10. The CDR3 coding sequence is TGTGCCAGCAGCTTACTCGACAGGGGGCCTCACCCCATTCAGTACTTC. Translated: CASSLLDRGPHPIQYF.

This clonotype was seen a few times. The chain combines TRBV6-5 with TRBJ1-6; D is uncertain. Germline V lookup: CDR1 MNHEY, CDR2 SVGAGI. The CDR3 length is 14 residues. V was pared by 0 bases and J by 10 bases, with 10 bases between. The CDR3 is CASSYSSMWSPLHF. CDR3 bases: TGTGCCAGCAGTTACTCGTCTATGTGGTCACCCCTCCACTTT.

The J gene is TRBJ1-2, the V gene TRBV6-6; D gene unclear. V gave up 6 bases and J gave up 0 bases, with 17 bases separating them. This CDR3 is 16 amino acids long. CDR1 is MNHNY, CDR2 SVGAGI, per germline (reference sequence). The DNA of the CDR3 is TGTGCCAGCAGATCGCCATCCAGAACTACTAACTATGGCTACACCTTC. Encoded protein: CASRSPSRTTNYGYTF.

This clonotype showed up just a few times. The chain couples TRBV20-1 to TRBJ2-1; perhaps TRBD1 as D (6 bases). The CDR3 loop spans 15 amino acids. Germline CDR1 and CDR2: DFQATT and SNEGSKA (reference sequence). V lost 3 bases and J lost 6, with 18 bases in between. CDR3 sequence reads: CSASNWTEIFNEQFF. DNA for the CDR3: TGCAGTGCTAGTAACTGGACAGAGATTTTCAATGAGCAGTTCTTC.

The rearrangement uses TRBV11-2 and TRBJ2-1; a possible D gene is TRBD2 (6 bases). CDR3 size: 15 residues. Trimming shortened V by 3 bases and J by 6 bases, and 15 bases separated the two germline ends. In germline, CDR1 is SGHAT, CDR2 FQNNGV. The DNA of the CDR3 is TGTGCCAGCAGCTTTACCGGGGGTGAGGGCAATGAGCAGTTCTTC. It encodes CASSFTGGEGNEQFF.

V is TRBV7-2 and J is TRBJ2-5; 10 nucleotides match TRBD2. CDR3 length equals 16 residues. From germline, CDR1 is SGHTA and CDR2 FQGNSA. V shed 5 bases, J shed 2 bases, and the junction held 8 bases outside the gene matches. The CDR3 nucleotides read TGTGCCAGCAGCATCCAACTAGCGGGGAGTCAAGAGACCCAGTACTTC. Translating gives CASSIQLAGSQETQYF.

This clonotype turned up a few times. In DNA form, the CDR3 reads TGTGCCAGCAGCCTAGGGACAGAGTGGTACTTC. It is translated as CASSLGTEWYF. The chain recombines TRBV3-1 with TRBJ2-7; 7 nucleotides agree with TRBD1. The CDR3 contains 11 residues. CDR1 and CDR2 from the germline V gene are LGHDT and YNNKEL (reference sequence). The V gene end was trimmed by 4 bases and the J gene end by 12 bases; junction bases not matched to a gene: 6.

In this sample, this clonotype turned up many times. The chain combines TRBV5-1 with TRBJ1-2; D might be TRBD1 (6 bases). The CDR3 totals 14 residues. The V end was cut by 0 bases, the J end by 2 bases, with 8 bases between. Germline V gives CDR1 SGHRS, CDR2 YFSETQ. The CDR3: CASSLDQGNYGYTF. CDR3 DNA sequence: TGCGCCAGCAGCTTGGATCAGGGGAACTATGGCTACACCTTC.

The CDR3 here is CASSLAPLTSGRYEQYF. CDR3 bases: TGTGCCAGCAGCTTAGCCCCATTGACTAGCGGGAGGTACGAGCAGTACTTC. The chain combines TRBV7-8 with TRBJ2-7; 13 bases agree with TRBD2. CDR1 and CDR2 from the germline V gene are SGHVS and FQNEAQ. V lost 0 bases, J lost 4 bases, and 6 bases stayed unmatched. This CDR3 is built from 17 residues.

The rearrangement links TRBV7-9 to TRBJ1-5; 7 positions match TRBD1. The CDR3 runs 16 residues. The junction had 8 bases not matched to a gene; V was cut back by 6 bases and J by 0 bases. Germline-derived CDR1 and CDR2 are SEHNR and FQNEAQ (reference sequence). The CDR3 DNA follows: TGTGCCAGCAGTTATTCGGGGACAGCTAGCAATCAGCCCCAGCATTTT. This gives the protein CASSYSGTASNQPQHF. Complete variable domain (other parts from reference TRBV7-9 and TRBJ1-5): DTGVSQNPRHKITKRGQNVTFRCDPISEHNRLYWYRQTLGQGPEFLTYFQNEAQLEKSRLLSDRFSAERPKGSFSTLEIQRTEQGDSAMYLCASSYSGTASNQPQHFGDGTRLSIL.

This sequence joins TRBV7-2 and TRBJ2-1, with D perhaps matching TRBD1 or TRBD2 (5 bases each). The CDR3 is 13 amino acids. Germline V gene data show CDR1 as SGHTA and CDR2 as FQGNSA. V gave up 1 base and J gave up 12 bases, with 13 bases separating them. CDR3 coding DNA: TGTGCCAGCAGCTTAGAGGGACCCGGGCGGCAGTTCTTC. Amino acids: CASSLEGPGRQFF. The full variable domain, rest sourced from reference TRBV7-2 and TRBJ2-1, is GAGVSQSPSNKVTEKGKDVELRCDPISGHTALYWYRQSLGQGLEFLIYFQGNSAPDKSGLPSDRFSAERTGGSVSTLTIQRTQQEDSAVYLCASSLEGPGRQFFGPGTRLTVL.

The V gene is TRBV6-5, the J gene TRBJ1-4; possible D gene TRBD1, 6 bases. There are 15 residues in the CDR3. The V gene's germline CDR1 is MNHEY and CDR2 SVGAGI. V lost 7 bases and J lost 6, with 18 bases in between. CDR3 DNA: TGTGCCAGCACCCGGGACACCGACTCTCATGAAAAACTGTTTTTT. Amino acids: CASTRDTDSHEKLFF.

In this sample, this clonotype turned up a few times. The rearrangement uses TRBV2 and TRBJ2-3, with 12 bases fitting TRBD2. Germline V gene lookup returns CDR1 SNHLY and CDR2 FYNNEI. With V trimmed by 9 bases and J by 6 bases, 13 bases remained unmatched. The CDR3 has 16 residues. CDR3 region: CASRRASGGAWDTQYF. Written as DNA, the CDR3 is TGTGCCAGTCGCCGCGCTAGCGGGGGGGCATGGGATACGCAGTATTTT.

The chain employs TRBV7-3 and TRBJ1-4; D gene uncertain. V dropped 3 bases and J dropped 9 bases, with 17 bases sitting between them. CDR3 length: 15 residues. Per the germline V gene, CDR1 is SGHTA and CDR2 is FQGTGA. This chain's CDR3 is CASSLGVSKGKKLFF. DNA for the CDR3: TGTGCCAGCAGCTTGGGAGTCTCTAAAGGAAAAAAACTGTTTTTT.

The chain uses TRBV6-5 and TRBJ1-1; D unresolved. The CDR3 totals 15 residues. The V and J ends lost 0 bases and 0 bases respectively, with 8 bases between them. The V gene's germline CDR1 is MNHEY and CDR2 SVGAGI. The chain's CDR3 is CASSYSLLMNTEAFF. CDR3 DNA: TGTGCCAGCAGTTACTCGCTGTTAATGAACACTGAAGCTTTCTTT.

The V call is TRBV5-1, the J call TRBJ1-2, with 7 bases matching TRBD1. The CDR3 is 15 amino acids. CDR1 SGHRS and CDR2 YFSETQ come from the germline V gene. Losses at the gene ends were 0 bases for V and 8 bases for J; bases not matched to a gene: 10. CDR3 in amino acids: CASSLDGTVERGYTF. CDR3 nucleotide sequence: TGCGCCAGCAGCTTGGATGGGACAGTCGAAAGGGGCTACACCTTC.